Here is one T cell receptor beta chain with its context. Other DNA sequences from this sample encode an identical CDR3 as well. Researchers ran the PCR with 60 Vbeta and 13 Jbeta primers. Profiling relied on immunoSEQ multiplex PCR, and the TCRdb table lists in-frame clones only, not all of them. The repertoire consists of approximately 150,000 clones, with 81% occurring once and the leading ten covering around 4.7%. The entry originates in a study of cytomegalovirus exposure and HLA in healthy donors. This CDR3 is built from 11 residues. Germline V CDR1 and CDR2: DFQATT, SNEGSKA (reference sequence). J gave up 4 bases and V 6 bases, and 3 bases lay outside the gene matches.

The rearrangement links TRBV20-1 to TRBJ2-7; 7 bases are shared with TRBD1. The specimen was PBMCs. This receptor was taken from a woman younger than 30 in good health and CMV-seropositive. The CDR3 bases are TGCAGTGCCCGGGACAGTTACGAGCAGTACTTC. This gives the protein CSARDSYEQYF.